Listed below are T cell receptor beta chains from one sample, sequenced in a study of blood T cell repertoires in COVID-19. Some clones are missing from TCRdb's copy, which holds only in-frame ones; the method was immunoSEQ multiplex PCR. The sample has over 100,000 clones; around four fifths are singletons. Material: peripheral blood. Every receptor here comes from a man between 60 and 70 years old with acute or convalescent COVID-19. Each CDR3 is given with its conserved first and last residue. The D gene is left open where the match is weak. Clone size is not always given. Where it is, it says once, few, many or a class for expanded clones.

V: TRBV4-1; D: TRBD1; size: .; J: TRBJ2-5; DNA: TGCGCCAGCAGCCAAACCCGGGACAGGGTGGTCCGGGGACAAGAGACCCAGTACTTC; CDR3: CASSQTRDRVVRGQETQYF
V: TRBV20-1; D: .; size: .; J: TRBJ1-2; DNA: TGCAGTGCCCGACGAGGTGATGGCTACACCTTC; CDR3: CSARRGDGYTF
V: TRBV10-3; D: .; size: once; J: TRBJ2-1; DNA: TGTGCCATCAGTGAGCACGCGGAAGTCCCGAGTTACAATGAGCAGTTCTTC; CDR3: CAISEHAEVPSYNEQFF
V: TRBV6-5; D: TRBD1; size: .; J: TRBJ1-4; DNA: TGTGCCAGCAGTCCCACAGGGGCTAATGAAAAACTGTTTTTT; CDR3: CASSPTGANEKLFF
V: TRBV5-8; D: .; size: .; J: TRBJ1-1; DNA: TGTGCCAGCAGCTTTGGGGGGGGGAACACTGAAGCTTTCTTT; CDR3: CASSFGGGNTEAFF
V: TRBV11-2; D: TRBD2; size: .; J: TRBJ2-3; DNA: TGTGCCAGCAGCAAACTAGCGGGCCGGGATAGGGATACGCAGTATTTT; CDR3: CASSKLAGRDRDTQYF
V: TRBV11-2; D: TRBD1; size: .; J: TRBJ2-2; DNA: TGTGCCAGCAGCTATCGTCCAGGGGGCACCGGGGAGCTGTTTTTT; CDR3: CASSYRPGGTGELFF
V: TRBV5-6; D: .; size: .; J: TRBJ2-3; DNA: TGTGCCAGCAGCTTGAGGGGCGTAGCAGGCACAGATACGCAGTATTTT; CDR3: CASSLRGVAGTDTQYF
V: TRBV11-3; D: TRBD1; size: .; J: TRBJ2-1; DNA: TGTGCCAGCAGCTTAACCGGGACAGGGGACAATGAGCAGTTCTTC; CDR3: CASSLTGTGDNEQFF
V: TRBV5-5; D: .; size: .; J: TRBJ2-7; DNA: TGTGCCAGCAGCCCGTCCACTCGGCAGTACTTC; CDR3: CASSPSTRQYF
V: TRBV5-4; D: TRBD1; size: .; J: TRBJ1-2; DNA: TGTGCCAGCAGCTTCGAGACAGGGCGGGTAGGTGGCTACACCTTC; CDR3: CASSFETGRVGGYTF
V: TRBV5-1; D: .; size: .; J: TRBJ2-5; DNA: TGCGCCAGCAGCTTATCTAGCCGAACGGAGACCCAGTACTTC; CDR3: CASSLSSRTETQYF
V: TRBV9; D: TRBD1; size: .; J: TRBJ1-6; DNA: TGTGCCAGCAGCGTAGTGGCAGGGGGAAATTCACCCCTCCACTTT; CDR3: CASSVVAGGNSPLHF
V: TRBV5-5; D: TRBD1; size: .; J: TRBJ1-4; DNA: TGTGCCAGCAGTTTACAGGGGGTGAGTGAAAAACTGTTTTTT; CDR3: CASSLQGVSEKLFF
V: TRBV9; D: .; size: .; J: TRBJ2-5; DNA: TGTGCCAGCAGCGTAGGGATAGCTCAGGAGACCCAGTACTTC; CDR3: CASSVGIAQETQYF
V: TRBV3-1/TRBV3-2; D: .; size: .; J: TRBJ2-7; DNA: TGTGCCAGCAGCCTATTGGGAGGTCTGGGGGAGCAGTACTTC; CDR3: CASSLLGGLGEQYF
V: TRBV5-1; D: TRBD2; size: .; J: TRBJ2-1; DNA: TGCGCCAGCAGCTTCCAATCCAGCGGGAGGTTGGATGAGCAGTTCTTC; CDR3: CASSFQSSGRLDEQFF
V: TRBV11-3; D: TRBD1; size: few; J: TRBJ1-1; DNA: TGTGCCAGCAGCTCGGCGACAGGGGGCACTGAAGCTTTCTTT; CDR3: CASSSATGGTEAFF
V: TRBV29-1; D: TRBD2; size: .; J: TRBJ2-5; DNA: TGCAGCGTTGACCCTAGCGGGGAGACCCAGTACTTC; CDR3: CSVDPSGETQYF
V: TRBV12-3/TRBV12-4; D: .; size: few; J: TRBJ1-1; DNA: TGTGCCAGCAGTTTGGGACAGAACACTGAAGCTTTCTTT; CDR3: CASSLGQNTEAFF
V: TRBV5-4; D: .; size: .; J: TRBJ1-1; DNA: TGTGCCAGCAGCTTGGCAGTGAACACTGAAGCTTTCTTT; CDR3: CASSLAVNTEAFF
V: TRBV6-5; D: TRBD1; size: .; J: TRBJ1-2; DNA: TGTGCCAGCAGCCGACCGGGACAGGGCCATGGCTACACCTTC; CDR3: CASSRPGQGHGYTF
V: TRBV7-6; D: .; size: .; J: TRBJ2-3; DNA: TGTGCCAGCAGCGGAGTTACAGGGAGTCCAGCGGATACGCAGTATTTT; CDR3: CASSGVTGSPADTQYF
V: TRBV7-9; D: .; size: .; J: TRBJ1-1; DNA: TGTGCCAGCAGCTTCTTTGCGGGGGGCACTGAAGCTTTCTTT; CDR3: CASSFFAGGTEAFF
V: TRBV27; D: .; size: .; J: TRBJ2-1; DNA: TGTGCCAGCAGTTTATTTCAGGGCCCTCTATCCTACAATGAGCAGTTCTTC; CDR3: CASSLFQGPLSYNEQFF
V: TRBV7-8; D: .; size: .; J: TRBJ1-3; DNA: TGTGCCAGCAGCCCGCAACTGGGAAACACCATATATTTT; CDR3: CASSPQLGNTIYF
V: TRBV5-1; D: TRBD1; size: .; J: TRBJ2-3; DNA: TGCGCCAGCAGCTTTTTGGGGCCGGGACAGATCACAGATACGCAGTATTTT; CDR3: CASSFLGPGQITDTQYF
V: TRBV7-9; D: TRBD1; size: .; J: TRBJ1-5; DNA: TGTGCCAGCAGCTTAGCACCGGCGGGACAGGGAGGTCAGCCCCAGCATTTT; CDR3: CASSLAPAGQGGQPQHF
V: TRBV2; D: .; size: .; J: TRBJ1-4; DNA: TGTGCCAGCACTTCAGCACAACAGGGTTATGAAAAACTGTTTTTT; CDR3: CASTSAQQGYEKLFF
V: TRBV9; D: .; size: .; J: TRBJ1-1; DNA: TGTGCCAGCAGCGTAGTTTCAGGGGACACTGAAGCTTTCTTT; CDR3: CASSVVSGDTEAFF
V: TRBV2; D: TRBD2; size: .; J: TRBJ2-1; DNA: TGTGCCAGCAATTTAGCGGGAGCCTACAATGAGCAGTTCTTC; CDR3: CASNLAGAYNEQFF
V: TRBV5-4; D: .; size: .; J: TRBJ2-2; DNA: TGTGCCAGCAGCTTGGACCCCTTTCTAGTGTCGGGCGGGGAGCTGTTTTTT; CDR3: CASSLDPFLVSGGELFF
V: TRBV2; D: TRBD1; size: .; J: TRBJ2-2; DNA: TGTGCCAGCTGTGGGGTAGACAGGGTGGGGAACACCGGGGAGCTGTTTTTT; CDR3: CASCGVDRVGNTGELFF
V: TRBV7-2; D: .; size: many; J: TRBJ1-5; DNA: TGTGCCAGCAGCTTAATACCAGGGTATAGCAATCAGCCCCAGCATTTT; CDR3: CASSLIPGYSNQPQHF
V: TRBV24-1; D: .; size: .; J: TRBJ1-4; DNA: TGTGCCACCAGTGATTCCCGGCAGGGGAATGAAAAACTGTTTTTT; CDR3: CATSDSRQGNEKLFF
V: TRBV5-1; D: TRBD1; size: .; J: TRBJ2-5; DNA: TGCGCCAGCAGCTTGGCACGCCCAGGGGGCCAAGAGACCCAGTACTTC; CDR3: CASSLARPGGQETQYF
V: TRBV5-4; D: TRBD2; size: .; J: TRBJ2-3; DNA: TGTGCCAGCAGCTTGAGAAGACTAGCGGGAGTCGGCGCAGATACGCAGTATTTT; CDR3: CASSLRRLAGVGADTQYF
V: TRBV29-1; D: .; size: .; J: TRBJ1-2; DNA: TGCAGCGCGTTCTGGGGGGGGTATGGCTACACCTTC; CDR3: CSAFWGGYGYTF
V: TRBV27; D: TRBD1; size: .; J: TRBJ1-5; DNA: TGTGCCAGCAGTGACAGGGGCGGGCAGCCCCAGCATTTT; CDR3: CASSDRGGQPQHF
V: TRBV11-2; D: .; size: .; J: TRBJ2-1; DNA: TGTGCCAGCAGCTTAGTACGGCAGGGGCAGTTCTTC; CDR3: CASSLVRQGQFF
V: TRBV25-1; D: .; size: .; J: TRBJ1-1; DNA: TGTGCCAGTTCGACAGTGGGTCTATCTTTAGGGGAAGCTTTCTTT; CDR3: CASSTVGLSLGEAFF
V: TRBV9; D: TRBD2; size: .; J: TRBJ2-7; DNA: TGTGCCAGCAGCGTGTCGAGCGGGAGGGCCTTGCATGGATACTCCTACGAGCAGTACTTC; CDR3: CASSVSSGRALHGYSYEQYF
V: TRBV28; D: TRBD1; size: .; J: TRBJ2-6; DNA: TGTGCCAGCATCACGACAGGGGGCGCTGGGGCCAACGTCCTGACTTTC; CDR3: CASITTGGAGANVLTF
V: TRBV24-1; D: TRBD1; size: .; J: TRBJ2-5; DNA: TGTGCCACCAGTGACCCAGGGGGTGGTGGGGAGATCCAGTACTTC; CDR3: CATSDPGGGGEIQYF
V: TRBV10-3; D: .; size: .; J: TRBJ2-5; DNA: TGTGCCATCAGTGGGGGCCTTCAAGAGACCCAGTACTTC; CDR3: CAISGGLQETQYF
V: TRBV2; D: TRBD2; size: .; J: TRBJ2-5; DNA: TGTGCCAGCAGTGAAGCGCGGGCTAGCGGGAGTGAGACCCAGTACTTC; CDR3: CASSEARASGSETQYF
V: TRBV5-1; D: TRBD1; size: .; J: TRBJ1-5; DNA: TGCGCCAGCAGCCCCGGGACAGGGGATAGCAATCAGCCCCAGCATTTT; CDR3: CASSPGTGDSNQPQHF
V: TRBV5-1; D: .; size: .; J: TRBJ1-6; DNA: TGCGCCAGCAGCTTGACAGGGTGGAGGTATAATTCACCCCTCCACTTT; CDR3: CASSLTGWRYNSPLHF
V: TRBV2; D: TRBD1; size: .; J: TRBJ1-2; DNA: TGTGCCAGCAGTGTCAGGGGGCCCTATGGCTACACCTTC; CDR3: CASSVRGPYGYTF
V: TRBV28; D: .; size: .; J: TRBJ1-5; DNA: TGTGCCAGCAGTTTTACACGAGGGAATCAGCCCCAGCATTTT; CDR3: CASSFTRGNQPQHF
V: TRBV24-1; D: TRBD1; size: .; J: TRBJ2-1; DNA: TGTGCCACCAGGGGGACAGGCCCGATCAATGAGCAGTTCTTC; CDR3: CATRGTGPINEQFF
V: TRBV19; D: .; size: few; J: TRBJ1-2; DNA: TGTGCCAGTAGCAATGGACAGCACTATGGCTACACCTTC; CDR3: CASSNGQHYGYTF
V: TRBV18; D: TRBD1; size: .; J: TRBJ1-2; DNA: TGTGCCAGCTCACTGGCAGGGGGCTCTGGAGGCTACACCTTC; CDR3: CASSLAGGSGGYTF
V: TRBV29-1; D: .; size: .; J: TRBJ1-1; DNA: TGCAGCGTTGAAGAGGAGAGAGAGGCAGCAGAAGAAGCTTTCTTT; CDR3: CSVEEEREAAEEAFF
V: TRBV18; D: .; size: .; J: TRBJ1-2; DNA: TGTGCCAGCTCACCAAGTGGCAGAGCGACCTATGGCTACACCTTC; CDR3: CASSPSGRATYGYTF
V: TRBV6-6; D: .; size: .; J: TRBJ2-6; DNA: TGTGCCAGCAGTTACCCCCTCTCTGGGGCCAACGTCCTGACTTTC; CDR3: CASSYPLSGANVLTF
V: TRBV7-2; D: .; size: .; J: TRBJ2-1; DNA: TGTGCCAGCAGCTTAGAATGGGCAAAGGCATACAATGAGCAGTTCTTC; CDR3: CASSLEWAKAYNEQFF